This T cell receptor (beta chain) was sequenced for a study of cytomegalovirus exposure and HLA in healthy donors. This clone was observed a handful of times. Its antigen is not known. The V and J ends lost 3 bases and 9 bases respectively, with 12 bases between them. CDR3 length equals 13 residues. Germline V gives CDR1 LNHDA, CDR2 SQIVND (reference sequence). In the PCR, 60 Vbeta and 13 Jbeta primers were used. Sequenced by immunoSEQ multiplex PCR; TCRdb stores in-frame clones only, minus some. The data show 130,000 or so clones, with under 10% seen just once and roughly 6.4% held by the top ten. Findings and limits, study-wide: Later analysis reportedly placed an Asian-associated ancestry cluster below the roughly 680-donor mean in N-insertions. Available immune exposure information was restricted to CMV serostatus only. Among CMV-associated TCR beta chains, most appeared HLA-restricted in a later analysis. Cytomegalovirus-associated status was assigned to some 160 TCR beta chains.

The clonotype originates from a woman in her thirties or forties in good health and CMV-seropositive. Sequencing input: PBMCs. J is TRBJ1-5 and V is TRBV19; D gene unclear. For the CDR3, the DNA is TGTGCCAGTAGTATGCTGAGAGAGAGGCCCCAGCATTTT. Amino acids: CASSMLRERPQHF.